This T cell receptor (beta chain) was obtained from a study of blood T cell repertoires in COVID-19. Study context: Samples of COVID-19 (acute and convalescent) were obtained from the United States, Italy and Spain.

In the original analysis: Estimates of nucleated cell counts were drawn from the amplification of reference gene primers. Using immunoSEQ multiplex PCR, the repertoire was profiled, and TCRdb retains in-frame clones only, with some absent. V, J and clone size derive from that table, while D and trimming were established from the DNA sequence. Found here are about 220,000 clones, about four fifths of them singletons; the top ten hold about 3.8%. Participants in the exposed group had met a COVID-19 case in the 2 weeks before joining the study. This CDR3 is built from 16 residues. Germline V lookup: CDR1 LNHDA, CDR2 SQIVND (reference sequence). V was clipped by 7 bases and J by 5 bases; unmatched bases: 12.

The source is a woman aged 40-49 years who had been exposed to COVID-19. Sequenced input: PBMCs or T cells enriched from blood (not recorded which). The V gene is TRBV19, the J gene TRBJ1-5, with 9 bases fitting TRBD1. The CDR3: CASTPTGGGPHQPQHF. For the CDR3, the DNA is TGTGCCAGTACCCCAACAGGGGGCGGCCCTCATCAGCCCCAGCATTTT.